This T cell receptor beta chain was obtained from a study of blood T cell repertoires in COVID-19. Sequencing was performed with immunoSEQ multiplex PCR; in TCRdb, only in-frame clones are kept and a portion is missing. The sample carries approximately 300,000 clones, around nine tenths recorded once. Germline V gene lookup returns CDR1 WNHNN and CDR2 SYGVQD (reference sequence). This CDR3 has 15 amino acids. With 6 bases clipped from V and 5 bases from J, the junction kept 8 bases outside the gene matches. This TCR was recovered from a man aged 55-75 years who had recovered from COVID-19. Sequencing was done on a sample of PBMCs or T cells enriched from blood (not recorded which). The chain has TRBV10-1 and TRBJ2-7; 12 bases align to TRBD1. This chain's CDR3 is CASSDPGQGAHEQYF. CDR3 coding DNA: TGCGCCAGCAGCGACCCGGGACAGGGGGCCCACGAGCAGTACTTC.